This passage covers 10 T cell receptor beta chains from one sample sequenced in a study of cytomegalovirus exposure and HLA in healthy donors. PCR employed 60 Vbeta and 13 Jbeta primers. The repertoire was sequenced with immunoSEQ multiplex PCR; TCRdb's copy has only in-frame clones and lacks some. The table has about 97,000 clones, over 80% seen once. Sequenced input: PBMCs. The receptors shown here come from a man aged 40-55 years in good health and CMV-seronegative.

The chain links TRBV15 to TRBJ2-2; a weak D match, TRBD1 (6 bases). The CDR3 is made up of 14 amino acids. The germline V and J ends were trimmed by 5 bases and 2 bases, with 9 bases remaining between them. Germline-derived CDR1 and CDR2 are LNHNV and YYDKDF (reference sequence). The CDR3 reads CATSRTVNTGELFF. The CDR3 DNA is TGTGCCACCAGCCGGACAGTAAACACCGGGGAGCTGTTTTTT.

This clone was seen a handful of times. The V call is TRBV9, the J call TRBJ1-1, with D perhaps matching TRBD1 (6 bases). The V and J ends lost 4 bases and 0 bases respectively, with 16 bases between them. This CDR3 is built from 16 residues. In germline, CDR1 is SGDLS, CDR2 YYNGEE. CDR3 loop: CASSTDPGHMNTEAFF. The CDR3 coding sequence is TGTGCCAGCAGCACCGATCCGGGACATATGAACACTGAAGCTTTCTTT.

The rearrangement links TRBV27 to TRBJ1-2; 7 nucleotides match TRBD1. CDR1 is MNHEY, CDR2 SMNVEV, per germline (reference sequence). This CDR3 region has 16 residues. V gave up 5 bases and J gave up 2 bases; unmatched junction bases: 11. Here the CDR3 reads CASSTPGTALNYGYTF. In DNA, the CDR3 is TGTGCCAGCAGTACTCCCGGGACAGCGCTAAACTATGGCTACACCTTC.

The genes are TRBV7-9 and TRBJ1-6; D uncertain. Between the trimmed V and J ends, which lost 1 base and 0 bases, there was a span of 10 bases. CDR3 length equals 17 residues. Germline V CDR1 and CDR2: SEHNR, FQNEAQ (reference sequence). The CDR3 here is CASSLELAGSYNSPLHF. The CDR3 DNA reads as TGTGCCAGCAGCTTAGAGTTAGCCGGCTCCTATAATTCACCCCTCCACTTT.

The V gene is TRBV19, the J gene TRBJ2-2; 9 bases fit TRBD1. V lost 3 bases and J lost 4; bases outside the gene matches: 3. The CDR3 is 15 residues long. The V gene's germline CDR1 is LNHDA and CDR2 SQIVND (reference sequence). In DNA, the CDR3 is TGTGCCAGTAGTATGGGACAGGGACTCACCGGGGAGCTGTTTTTT. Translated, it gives CASSMGQGLTGELFF.

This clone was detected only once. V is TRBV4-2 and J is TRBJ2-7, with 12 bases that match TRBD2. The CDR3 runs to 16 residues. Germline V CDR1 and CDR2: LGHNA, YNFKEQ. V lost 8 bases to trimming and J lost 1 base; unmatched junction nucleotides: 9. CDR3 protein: CASASPSGGGSYEQYF. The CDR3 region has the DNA TGTGCCAGCGCTTCTCCTAGCGGGGGGGGGTCCTACGAGCAGTACTTC.

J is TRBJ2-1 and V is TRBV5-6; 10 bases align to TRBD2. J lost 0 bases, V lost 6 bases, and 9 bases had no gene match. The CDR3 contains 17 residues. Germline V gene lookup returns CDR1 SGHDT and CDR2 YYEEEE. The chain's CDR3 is CASIEIAGGISYNEQFF. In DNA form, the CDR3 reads TGTGCCAGCATCGAGATAGCGGGGGGTATCTCCTACAATGAGCAGTTCTTC.

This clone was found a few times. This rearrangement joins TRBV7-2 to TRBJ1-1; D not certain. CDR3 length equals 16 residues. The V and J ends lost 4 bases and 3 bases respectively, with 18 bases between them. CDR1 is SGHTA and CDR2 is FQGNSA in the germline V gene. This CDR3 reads CASSSRRHREDTEAFF. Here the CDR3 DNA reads TGTGCCAGCAGCTCAAGGCGACATCGGGAAGACACTGAAGCTTTCTTT.

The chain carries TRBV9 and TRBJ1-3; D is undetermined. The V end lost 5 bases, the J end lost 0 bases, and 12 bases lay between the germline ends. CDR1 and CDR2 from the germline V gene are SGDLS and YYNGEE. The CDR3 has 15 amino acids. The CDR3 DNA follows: TGTGCCAGCAGTCTTGGGAGCTACTCTGGAAACACCATATATTTT. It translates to CASSLGSYSGNTIYF.

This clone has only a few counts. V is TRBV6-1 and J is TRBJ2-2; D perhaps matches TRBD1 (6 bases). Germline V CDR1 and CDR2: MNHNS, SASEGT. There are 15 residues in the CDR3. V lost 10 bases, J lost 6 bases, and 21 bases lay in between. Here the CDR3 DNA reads TGTGCCACCAGCACAGGGTCTGAGTCCCCCGGGGAGCTGTTTTTT. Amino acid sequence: CATSTGSESPGELFF.